The 2 T cell receptor beta chains below all came from one sample that was sequenced in a study of blood T cell repertoires in COVID-19. Here immunoSEQ multiplex PCR was the method, and the copy in TCRdb shows in-frame clones only, minus some. Of about 250,000 clones in the sample, roughly 80% were seen once. Sequenced: peripheral blood. These receptor sequences come from a woman older than 75 with acute or convalescent COVID-19.

The CDR3 here is CASSTGTVVSEKLFF. The CDR3 DNA is TGTGCCAGCAGCACAGGGACAGTCGTCTCTGAAAAACTGTTTTTT. The rearrangement uses TRBV9 and TRBJ1-4, with TRBD1 matching over 7 bases. The CDR3 contains 15 residues. CDR1 SGDLS and CDR2 YYNGEE come from the germline V gene. V dropped 4 bases and J dropped 7; count of bases not matched to a gene: 10.

The chain recombines TRBV30 with TRBJ1-5; 9 bases are shared with TRBD1. This CDR3 contains 15 residues. Germline V gene sequence: CDR1 GTSNPN, CDR2 SVGIG (reference sequence). V shed 3 bases and J 5 bases; nucleotides not matched to a gene: 8. CDR3 loop: CAWSDGGQGYQPQHF. The DNA for the CDR3 is TGTGCCTGGAGCGACGGGGGACAGGGATATCAGCCCCAGCATTTT.